These T cell receptor beta chains were read from a single sample in a study of blood T cell repertoires in COVID-19. Repertoires were generated with immunoSEQ multiplex PCR, while TCRdb's copy carries only in-frame clones and drops some. The sample lists around 200,000 clones, around nine tenths occurring once. Sequencing input: peripheral blood. The receptors derive from a man between 65 and 85 years old with acute or convalescent COVID-19. The CDR3 runs from the conserved cysteine through the conserved F or W. The D gene is left open where the match is weak. Clone size is given for some rows only: seen once, a few or many times, or a class if the clone is expanded.

TRBV6-5,TRBD1,.,TRBJ1-5,CASSRTGGQPQHF,TGTGCCAGCAGTAGGACAGGGGGTCAGCCCCAGCATTTT
TRBV6-6,.,once,TRBJ1-1,CASSPTRGGNTEAFF,TGTGCCAGCAGCCCAACCCGAGGGGGGAACACTGAAGCTTTCTTT
TRBV2,.,.,TRBJ1-5,CASTPDSAAQPQHF,TGTGCCAGCACCCCGGACAGTGCGGCTCAGCCCCAGCATTTT
TRBV30,TRBD1,.,TRBJ2-7,CAWSPIRQGGSYEQYF,TGTGCCTGGAGTCCCATTCGACAGGGGGGATCCTACGAGCAGTACTTC
TRBV18,TRBD2,few,TRBJ2-5,CASSVLAGGFQETQYF,TGTGCCAGCTCAGTACTAGCGGGAGGGTTCCAAGAGACCCAGTACTTC
TRBV6-5,TRBD1,.,TRBJ1-1,CASSYRTGEAFF,TGTGCCAGCAGTTACCGGACAGGGGAAGCTTTCTTT
TRBV3-1/TRBV3-2,.,.,TRBJ2-7,CASSQDLREQYF,TGTGCCAGCAGCCAAGATCTTCGGGAGCAGTACTTC
TRBV5-1,.,.,TRBJ2-7,CASSLSQGPSYEQYF,TGCGCCAGCAGCTTGTCACAGGGTCCCTCCTACGAGCAGTACTTC
TRBV27,.,.,TRBJ1-5,CASSPGRGDQPQHF,TGTGCCAGCAGTCCAGGGAGGGGGGATCAGCCCCAGCATTTT
TRBV6-1,TRBD2,.,TRBJ2-1,CASSGSGTSGTNEQFF,TGTGCCAGCAGTGGATCCGGGACTAGCGGCACGAATGAGCAGTTCTTC
TRBV5-4,TRBD1,once,TRBJ2-2,CASGFQQGERTGELFF,TGTGCCAGCGGCTTCCAGCAGGGGGAGCGCACCGGGGAGCTGTTTTTT
TRBV9,.,.,TRBJ2-2,CASSVGAGDNPNTGELFF,TGTGCCAGCAGCGTAGGGGCTGGTGACAACCCGAACACCGGGGAGCTGTTTTTT
TRBV9,.,.,TRBJ2-1,CASSVGLASYNEQFF,TGTGCCAGCAGCGTTGGGCTAGCTTCCTACAATGAGCAGTTCTTC
TRBV11-2,.,.,TRBJ1-1,CASSLLPGRDTEAFF,TGTGCCAGCAGCTTATTGCCAGGGAGGGACACTGAAGCTTTCTTT
TRBV27,.,.,TRBJ1-5,CASSYRTGPQHF,TGTGCCAGCAGTTATAGAACTGGGCCCCAGCATTTT
TRBV10-3,.,.,TRBJ2-7,CAISTESYEQYF,TGTGCCATTTCGACAGAGTCCTACGAGCAGTACTTC
TRBV16,.,few,TRBJ1-2,CASSQGIGYTF,TGTGCCAGCAGCCAAGGCATAGGCTACACCTTC
TRBV5-1,TRBD1,.,TRBJ2-3,CASSLIGTGATDTQYF,TGCGCCAGCAGCTTGATCGGGACAGGGGCCACAGATACGCAGTATTTT
TRBV5-1,.,once,TRBJ1-2,CASSLDRPTYGYTF,TGCGCCAGCAGCTTGGACAGACCGACCTATGGCTACACCTTC
TRBV6-5,.,.,TRBJ1-4,CASSKGVGIEKLFF,TGTGCCAGCTCAAAAGGGGTGGGGATCGAAAAACTGTTTTTT
TRBV19,TRBD1,.,TRBJ2-7,CASSSYSGRGSREQYF,TGTGCCAGTAGTTCCTACTCGGGCAGGGGGTCAAGGGAGCAGTACTTC
TRBV2,TRBD1,.,TRBJ2-5,CASAGTGAGETQYF,TGTGCCAGCGCCGGGACAGGGGCGGGGGAGACCCAGTACTTC
TRBV15,.,.,TRBJ1-1,CATSRGGEGNTEAFF,TGTGCCACCAGCAGAGGGGGGGAAGGGAACACTGAAGCTTTCTTT
TRBV7-3,.,.,TRBJ2-3,CASSPQQVPHITDTQYF,TGTGCCAGCAGCCCCCAACAGGTCCCCCATATCACAGATACGCAGTATTTT
TRBV19,.,.,TRBJ1-2,CASSIDQGLGYTF,TGTGCCAGTAGTATAGATCAGGGGCTGGGCTACACCTTC
TRBV28,.,.,TRBJ2-1,CASSLVAEKPNNEQFF,TGTGCCAGCAGTTTGGTAGCGGAAAAGCCGAACAATGAGCAGTTCTTC
TRBV4-3,.,.,TRBJ1-3,CASSQEGGGFSGNTIYF,TGCGCCAGCAGCCAAGAGGGGGGGGGTTTCTCTGGAAACACCATATATTTT
TRBV28,TRBD1,few,TRBJ1-2,CASSLPRQGGGYTF,TGTGCCAGCAGTTTACCTCGACAGGGCGGAGGCTACACCTTC
TRBV5-1,TRBD2,.,TRBJ2-1,CASSLQRESYNEQFF,TGCGCCAGCAGCTTGCAGCGGGAGTCCTACAATGAGCAGTTCTTC
TRBV11-3,TRBD2,once,TRBJ2-1,CASSTGTSGSLAEQFF,TGTGCCAGCAGCACAGGGACTAGCGGGAGTCTGGCTGAGCAGTTCTTC
TRBV18,TRBD1,.,TRBJ2-1,CASSPGTGSYNEQFF,TGTGCCAGCTCACCAGGGACAGGATCCTACAATGAGCAGTTCTTC
TRBV7-6,.,.,TRBJ2-7,CASTPGSGYEQYF,TGTGCCAGCACCCCTGGGTCGGGGTACGAGCAGTACTTC
TRBV19,.,.,TRBJ1-1,CASSTFGGGTEAFF,TGTGCCAGTAGTACCTTTGGGGGGGGCACTGAAGCTTTCTTT
TRBV6-1,.,.,TRBJ1-4,CASSEVASNEKLFF,TGTGCCAGCAGTGAGGTAGCATCTAATGAAAAACTGTTTTTT
TRBV5-1,TRBD2,.,TRBJ2-7,CASSPRTSGGLMDEQYF,TGCGCCAGCAGCCCAAGGACTAGCGGGGGGCTCATGGACGAGCAGTACTTC
TRBV6-6,TRBD1,.,TRBJ1-4,CASGRQGAFEKLFF,TGTGCCAGCGGCAGACAGGGGGCCTTTGAAAAACTGTTTTTT
TRBV5-8,TRBD1,.,TRBJ2-5,CASSFIRTGVETQYF,TGTGCCAGCAGCTTTATAAGGACAGGGGTCGAGACCCAGTACTTC
TRBV2,.,.,TRBJ2-1,CASGGRDGDNEQFF,TGTGCCAGCGGGGGCCGGGACGGTGACAATGAGCAGTTCTTC
TRBV30,.,.,TRBJ1-6,CAWSVRGGPLHF,TGTGCCTGGAGTGTACGGGGAGGACCCCTCCACTTT
TRBV7-2,.,few,TRBJ1-2,CASSLSPGSYGYTF,TGTGCCAGCAGCTTATCCCCTGGCAGCTATGGCTACACCTTC
TRBV2,.,.,TRBJ1-4,CASTYHGEKLFF,TGTGCCAGCACCTATCACGGTGAAAAACTGTTTTTT
TRBV5-1,TRBD1,.,TRBJ1-6,CASSFGQGGSPLHF,TGCGCCAGCAGCTTTGGACAGGGCGGATCACCCCTCCACTTT
TRBV3-1/TRBV3-2,.,.,TRBJ2-7,CASSRGGLSSYEQYF,TGTGCCAGCAGCCGAGGAGGTCTGAGCTCCTACGAGCAGTACTTC
TRBV7-2,.,.,TRBJ1-5,CASSKDSADNQPQHF,TGTGCCAGCAGTAAGGACAGCGCGGACAATCAGCCCCAGCATTTT
TRBV5-1,.,.,TRBJ1-2,CASNPGLPANYGYTF,TGCGCCAGTAATCCGGGACTGCCTGCCAACTATGGCTACACCTTC
TRBV5-1,.,once,TRBJ1-2,CASSRGGYNYGYTF,TGCGCCAGCAGCAGAGGGGGTTACAACTATGGCTACACCTTC
TRBV29-1,.,.,TRBJ2-5,CSATRRTGGPQETQYF,TGCAGCGCTACTCGCCGCACAGGTGGGCCTCAAGAGACCCAGTACTTC
TRBV5-1,TRBD2,.,TRBJ2-7,CASSFTPSGGPGFLEQYF,TGCGCCAGCAGCTTTACTCCTAGCGGGGGCCCTGGCTTCCTCGAGCAGTACTTC
TRBV18,.,once,TRBJ2-3,CASSPAGSTDTQYF,TGTGCCAGCTCACCAGCAGGTAGCACAGATACGCAGTATTTT
TRBV7-6,TRBD1,.,TRBJ2-3,CASSSWTGSTDTQYF,TGTGCCAGCAGCTCTTGGACAGGCAGCACAGATACGCAGTATTTT
TRBV18,.,.,TRBJ1-1,CASSPGGIRSEAFF,TGTGCCAGCTCACCCGGGGGGATAAGGTCTGAAGCTTTCTTT
TRBV29-1,TRBD1,.,TRBJ1-1,CSGSRGINTEAFF,TGCAGCGGCAGCAGGGGGATTAACACTGAAGCTTTCTTT